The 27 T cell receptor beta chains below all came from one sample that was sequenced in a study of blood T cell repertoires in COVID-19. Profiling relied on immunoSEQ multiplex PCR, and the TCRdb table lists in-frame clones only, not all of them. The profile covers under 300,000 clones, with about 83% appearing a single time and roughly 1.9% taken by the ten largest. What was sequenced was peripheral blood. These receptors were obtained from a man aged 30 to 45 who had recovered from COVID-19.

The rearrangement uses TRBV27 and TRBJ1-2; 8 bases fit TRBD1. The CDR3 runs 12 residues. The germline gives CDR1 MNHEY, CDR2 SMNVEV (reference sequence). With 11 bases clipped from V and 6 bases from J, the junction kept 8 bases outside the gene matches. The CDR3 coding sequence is TGTGCCGCCCGCAGGGGGCTTAATGGCTACACCTTC. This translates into CAARRGLNGYTF.

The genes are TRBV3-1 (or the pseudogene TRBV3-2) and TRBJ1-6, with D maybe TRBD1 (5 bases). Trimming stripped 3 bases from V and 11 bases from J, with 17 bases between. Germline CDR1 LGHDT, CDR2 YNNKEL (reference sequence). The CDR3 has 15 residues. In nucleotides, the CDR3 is TGTGCCAGCAGCCAGGCTAGGACAAATCGGGCACCCCTCCACTTT. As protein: CASSQARTNRAPLHF.

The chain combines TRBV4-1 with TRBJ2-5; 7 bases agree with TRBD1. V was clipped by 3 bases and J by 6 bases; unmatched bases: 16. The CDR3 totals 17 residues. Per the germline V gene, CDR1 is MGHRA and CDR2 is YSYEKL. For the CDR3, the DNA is TGCGCCAGCAGCCACCCCGCCTTGACAGGGACGGGCCAGACCCAGTACTTC. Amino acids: CASSHPALTGTGQTQYF.

CDR3 in amino acids: CASSVGGTKNQPQHF. In nucleotides, the CDR3 is TGTGCCAGCAGCGTAGGAGGGACAAAGAATCAGCCCCAGCATTTT. This sequence joins TRBV9 and TRBJ1-5; D might be TRBD1 (6 bases). Germline V gene sequence: CDR1 SGDLS, CDR2 YYNGEE. Trimming removed 0 bases from V and 4 bases from J, with 11 bases in between. The CDR3 contains 15 residues.

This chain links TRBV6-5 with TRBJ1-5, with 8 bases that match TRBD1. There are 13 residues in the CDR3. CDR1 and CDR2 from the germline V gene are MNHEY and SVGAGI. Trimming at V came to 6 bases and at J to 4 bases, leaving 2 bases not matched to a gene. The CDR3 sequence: CASRGQVNQPQHF. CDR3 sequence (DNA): TGTGCCAGCAGGGGACAGGTGAATCAGCCCCAGCATTTT.

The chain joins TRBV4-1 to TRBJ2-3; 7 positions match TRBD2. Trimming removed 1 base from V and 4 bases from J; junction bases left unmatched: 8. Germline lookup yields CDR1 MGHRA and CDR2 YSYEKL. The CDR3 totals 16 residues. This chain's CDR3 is CASSQGGRGEADTQYF. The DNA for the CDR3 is TGCGCCAGCAGCCAAGGAGGGAGGGGTGAGGCAGATACGCAGTATTTT.

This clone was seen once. The CDR3 bases are TGTGCCAGCAGTGAAGATTACGGGTACGGCAATCAGCCCCAGCATTTT. It specifies CASSEDYGYGNQPQHF. The rearrangement joins TRBV6-1 to TRBJ1-5, with unresolved D. Germline V gives CDR1 MNHNS, CDR2 SASEGT. Trimming took off 1 base at V and 2 bases at J, with 12 bases between the two ends. This CDR3 is 16 amino acids long.

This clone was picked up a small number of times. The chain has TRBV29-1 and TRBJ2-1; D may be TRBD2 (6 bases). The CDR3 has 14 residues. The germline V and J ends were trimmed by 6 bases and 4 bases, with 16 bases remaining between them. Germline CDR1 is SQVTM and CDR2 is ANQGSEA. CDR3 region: CSVPTGGLYNEQFF. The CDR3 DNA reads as TGCAGCGTGCCTACCGGGGGATTGTACAATGAGCAGTTCTTC.

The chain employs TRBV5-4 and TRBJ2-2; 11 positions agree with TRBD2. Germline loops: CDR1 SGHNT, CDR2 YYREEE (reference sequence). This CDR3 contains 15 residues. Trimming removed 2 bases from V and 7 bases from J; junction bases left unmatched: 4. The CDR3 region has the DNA TGTGCCAGCAGCTTACTAGCGGGGGCTCGCGGGGAGCTGTTTTTT. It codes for CASSLLAGARGELFF.

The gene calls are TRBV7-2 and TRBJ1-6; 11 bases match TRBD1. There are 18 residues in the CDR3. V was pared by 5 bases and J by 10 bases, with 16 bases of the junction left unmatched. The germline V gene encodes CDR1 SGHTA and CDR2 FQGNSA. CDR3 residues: CASSDPRDRGESGSPLHF. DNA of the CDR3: TGTGCCAGCAGCGACCCCCGGGACAGGGGGGAGTCGGGCTCACCCCTCCACTTT.

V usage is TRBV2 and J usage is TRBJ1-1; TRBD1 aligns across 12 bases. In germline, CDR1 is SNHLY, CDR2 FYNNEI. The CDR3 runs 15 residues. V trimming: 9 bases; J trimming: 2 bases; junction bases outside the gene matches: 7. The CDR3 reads CASWGQGALNTEAFF. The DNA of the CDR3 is TGTGCCAGTTGGGGACAGGGGGCGTTAAACACTGAAGCTTTCTTT.

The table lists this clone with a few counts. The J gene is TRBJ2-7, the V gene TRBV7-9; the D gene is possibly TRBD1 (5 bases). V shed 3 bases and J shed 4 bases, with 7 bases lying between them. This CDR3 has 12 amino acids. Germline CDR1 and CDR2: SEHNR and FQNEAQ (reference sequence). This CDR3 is CASSLTAYEQYF. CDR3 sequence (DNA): TGTGCCAGCAGCTTGACAGCATACGAGCAGTACTTC.

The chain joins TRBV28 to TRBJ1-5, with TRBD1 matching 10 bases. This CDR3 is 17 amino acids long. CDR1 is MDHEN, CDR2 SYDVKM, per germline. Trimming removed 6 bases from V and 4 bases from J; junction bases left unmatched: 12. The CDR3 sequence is CASSAPWDRGLNQPQHF. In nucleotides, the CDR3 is TGTGCCAGCAGCGCCCCCTGGGACAGGGGCTTAAATCAGCCCCAGCATTTT.

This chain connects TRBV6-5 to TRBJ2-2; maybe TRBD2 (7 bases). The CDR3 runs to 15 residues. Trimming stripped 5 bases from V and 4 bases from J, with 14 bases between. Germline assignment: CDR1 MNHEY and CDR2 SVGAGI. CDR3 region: CASSKGRGSTGELFF. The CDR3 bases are TGTGCCAGCAGTAAGGGGAGGGGGAGCACCGGGGAGCTGTTTTTT.

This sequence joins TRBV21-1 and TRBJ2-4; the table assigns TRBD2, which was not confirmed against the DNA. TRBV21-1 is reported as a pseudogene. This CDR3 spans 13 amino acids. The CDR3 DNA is TGTGCCAGCGACGGGGTAGGCAGAAACATTCAGTACTTC. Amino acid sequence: CASDGVGRNIQYF.

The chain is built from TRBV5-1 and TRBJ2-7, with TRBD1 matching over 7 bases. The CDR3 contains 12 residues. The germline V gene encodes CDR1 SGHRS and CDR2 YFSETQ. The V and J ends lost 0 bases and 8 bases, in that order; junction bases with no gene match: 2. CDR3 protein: CASSLDRGQQYV. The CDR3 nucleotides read TGCGCCAGCAGCTTGGACAGGGGACAGCAGTACGTC.

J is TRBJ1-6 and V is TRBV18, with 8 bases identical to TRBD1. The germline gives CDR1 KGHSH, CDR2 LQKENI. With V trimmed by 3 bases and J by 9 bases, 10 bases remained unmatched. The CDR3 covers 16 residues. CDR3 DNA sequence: TGTGCCAGCTCACCCCCAGGACAGGGCAGAGGTTCACCCCTCCACTTT. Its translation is CASSPPGQGRGSPLHF.

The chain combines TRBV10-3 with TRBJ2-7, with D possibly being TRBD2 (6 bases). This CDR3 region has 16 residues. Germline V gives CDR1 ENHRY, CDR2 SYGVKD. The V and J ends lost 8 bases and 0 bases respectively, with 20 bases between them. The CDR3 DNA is TGTGCCATCGCTCCATCTAGCGCCTTAAGCTCCTACGAGCAGTACGTC. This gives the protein CAIAPSSALSSYEQYV.

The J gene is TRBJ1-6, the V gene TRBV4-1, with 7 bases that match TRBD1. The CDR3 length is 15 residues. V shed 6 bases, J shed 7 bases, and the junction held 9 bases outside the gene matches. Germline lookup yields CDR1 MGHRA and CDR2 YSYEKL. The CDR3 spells CASRRTGQENSPLHF. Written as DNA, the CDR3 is TGCGCCAGCAGACGAACCGGACAGGAGAATTCACCCCTCCACTTT.

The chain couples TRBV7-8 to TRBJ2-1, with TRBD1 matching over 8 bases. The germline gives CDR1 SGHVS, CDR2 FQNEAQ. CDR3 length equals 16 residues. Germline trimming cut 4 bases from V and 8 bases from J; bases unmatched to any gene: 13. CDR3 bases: TGTGCCAGCAGCTACCGACAGGGGCCCCTGAGTGATGAGCAGTTCTTC. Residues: CASSYRQGPLSDEQFF.

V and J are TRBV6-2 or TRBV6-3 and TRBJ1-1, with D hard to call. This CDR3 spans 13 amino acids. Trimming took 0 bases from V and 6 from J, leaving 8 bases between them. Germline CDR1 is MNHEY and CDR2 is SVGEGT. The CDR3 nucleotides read TGTGCCAGCAGTTACTCGAGGGCAGCTGAAGCTTTCTTT. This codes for CASSYSRAAEAFF.

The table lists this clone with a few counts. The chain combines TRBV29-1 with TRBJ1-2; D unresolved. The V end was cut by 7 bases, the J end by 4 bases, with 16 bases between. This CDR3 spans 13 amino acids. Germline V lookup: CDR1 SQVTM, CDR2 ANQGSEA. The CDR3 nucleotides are TGCAGCGCAACCGGGCGGGGTACCTATGGCTACACCTTC. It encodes CSATGRGTYGYTF.

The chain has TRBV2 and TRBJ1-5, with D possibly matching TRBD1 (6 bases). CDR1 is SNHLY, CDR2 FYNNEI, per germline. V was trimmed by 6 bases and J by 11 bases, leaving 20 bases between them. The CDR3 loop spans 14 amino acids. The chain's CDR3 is CASSLNREGMTQHF. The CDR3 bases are TGTGCCAGCAGCCTTAACAGGGAAGGGATGACCCAGCATTTT.

The CDR3 protein is CAISVRPPTGSETQYF. The CDR3 bases are TGTGCCATCAGTGTTCGCCCCCCGACGGGGAGCGAGACCCAGTACTTC. V usage is TRBV10-3 and J usage is TRBJ2-5, with TRBD2 as a possible D gene (5 bases). V gave up 4 bases and J gave up 5 bases, with 20 bases separating them. CDR1 is ENHRY and CDR2 is SYGVKD in the germline V gene. This CDR3 contains 16 residues.

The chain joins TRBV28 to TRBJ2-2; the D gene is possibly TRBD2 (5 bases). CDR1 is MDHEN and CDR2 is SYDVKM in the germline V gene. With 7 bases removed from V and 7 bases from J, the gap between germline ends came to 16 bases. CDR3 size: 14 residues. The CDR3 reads CASKLSGLNGELFF. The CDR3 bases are TGTGCCAGCAAGCTCTCTGGACTTAACGGGGAGCTGTTTTTT.

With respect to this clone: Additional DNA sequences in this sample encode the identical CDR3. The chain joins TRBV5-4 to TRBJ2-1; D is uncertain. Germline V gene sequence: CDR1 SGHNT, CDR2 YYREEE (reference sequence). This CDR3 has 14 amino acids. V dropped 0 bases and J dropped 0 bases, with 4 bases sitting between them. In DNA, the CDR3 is TGTGCCAGCAGCTTGGGAGGCTCCTACAATGAGCAGTTCTTC. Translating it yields CASSLGGSYNEQFF. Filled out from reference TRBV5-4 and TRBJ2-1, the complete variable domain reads ETGVTQSPTHLIKTRGQQVTLRCSSQSGHNTVSWYQQALGQGPQFIFQYYREEENGRGNFPPRFSGLQFPNYSSELNVNALELDDSALYLCASSLGGSYNEQFFGPGTRLTVL.

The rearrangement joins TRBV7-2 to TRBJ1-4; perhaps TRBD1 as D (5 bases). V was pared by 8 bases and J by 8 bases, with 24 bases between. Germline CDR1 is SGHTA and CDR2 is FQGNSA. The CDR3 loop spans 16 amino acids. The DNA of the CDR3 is TGTGCCAGCCTCTACTCGACTGCGGGTGGGGGGGAAAAACTGTTTTTT. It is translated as CASLYSTAGGGEKLFF.